This T cell receptor (beta chain) derives from a study of shared clonotypes between healthy human individuals. In the source study's methods: Because ImmunoSEQ provided only junction sequences with no quality scores, the filtering differed. Using immunoSEQ multiplex PCR, the repertoire was profiled, and TCRdb retains in-frame clones only, with some absent. The DNA was the basis for D and trimming; V, J and clone size are from that table. The sample lists more than 150,000 clones, over 80% occurring once. Germline loops: CDR1 MGHDK, CDR2 SYGVNS. The CDR3 consists of 17 residues. About this clone: Antigen: not known.

Study results and caveats: Sorted-subset sequencing, rarefaction showed, was incomplete despite large depth.

The sequence was obtained from a young woman in good health. Material: naive CD4+ T cells sorted from blood. Subset indicated: CD45RA+ positively selected. The V call is TRBV25-1, the J call TRBJ2-5, with a tentative D call TRBD1 (6 bases). The better agreement between TRBJ2-7 and the DNA end casts doubt on the J call. In nucleotides, the CDR3 is TGTGCCAGCAGTGAACCTACCATGGCTTCAGGGGACTACGAGCAGTACTTC. Its protein product is CASSEPTMASGDYEQYF.